This T cell receptor (beta chain) was sequenced in a study of cytomegalovirus exposure and HLA in healthy donors. With 60 Vbeta and 13 Jbeta primers, the PCR was carried out. The protocol was immunoSEQ multiplex PCR, while the TCRdb copy is restricted to in-frame clones and leaves out a portion. The table lists some 150,000 clones, approximately 10% of them singletons. The CDR3 sequence is 15 residues long. CDR1 and CDR2 (germline): SEHNR, FQNEAQ (reference sequence). Trimming shortened V by 2 bases and J by 7 bases, and 18 bases separated the two germline ends. The V call is TRBV7-9, the J call TRBJ2-7; maybe TRBD1 (6 bases). The sequencing sample was made of PBMCs. This TCR derives from a woman aged 40 to 49 in good health and CMV-seropositive. The CDR3 DNA sequence: TGTGCCAGCAGCTTAACACAGGGCCCCCTTGTTGAGCAGTACTTC. Translation: CASSLTQGPLVEQYF.